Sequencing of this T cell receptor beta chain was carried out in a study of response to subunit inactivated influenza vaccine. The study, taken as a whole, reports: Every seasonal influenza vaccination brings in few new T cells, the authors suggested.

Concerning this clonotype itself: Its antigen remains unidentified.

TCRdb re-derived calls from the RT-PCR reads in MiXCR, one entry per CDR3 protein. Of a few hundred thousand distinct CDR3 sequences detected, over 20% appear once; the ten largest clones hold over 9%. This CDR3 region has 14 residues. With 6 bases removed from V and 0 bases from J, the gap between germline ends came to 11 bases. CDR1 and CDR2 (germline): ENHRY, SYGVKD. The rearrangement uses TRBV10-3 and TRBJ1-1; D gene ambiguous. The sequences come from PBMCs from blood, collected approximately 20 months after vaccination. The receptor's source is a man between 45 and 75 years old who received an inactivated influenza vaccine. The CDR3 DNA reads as TGTGCCATCAGCTCTAAACAAATGAACACTGAAGCTTTCTTT. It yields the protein CAISSKQMNTEAFF.